This TCR beta chain was captured in a study of OX40 agonist ivuxolimab in advanced cancers. Sequencing used immunoSEQ multiplex PCR; TCRdb keeps in-frame clones, though not all of them. The repertoire holds about 61,000 clones, with 70% to 90% as singletons. Trimming at V came to 3 bases and at J to 0 bases, leaving 15 bases not matched to a gene. Germline V gives CDR1 SGDLS, CDR2 YYNGEE. This CDR3 comprises 19 residues. The sequencing here drew on CD4+ or CD8+ T cells sorted from blood, taken in a trial of the OX40 agonist ivuxolimab. The V gene is TRBV9, the J gene TRBJ2-3; 8 positions agree with TRBD1. This clonotype was sampled from an adult with an advanced solid tumor such as melanoma, head and neck, liver or kidney cancer. The CDR3 here is CASSGVGRGLLSSTDTQYF. CDR3 in DNA: TGTGCCAGCAGCGGGGTAGGCAGGGGGCTCTTGTCCAGCACAGATACGCAGTATTTT. The whole variable domain, filled in from reference TRBV9 and TRBJ2-3, reads DSGVTQTPKHLITATGQRVTLRCSPRSGDLSVYWYQQSLDQGLQFLIQYYNGEERAKGNILERFSAQQFPDLHSELNLSSLELGDSALYFCASSGVGRGLLSSTDTQYFGPGTRLTVL.